This T cell receptor (beta chain) originates from a study of T-cell memory formation after mild COVID-19. Across the whole study: Largely, TCR clusters stayed within a single donor. Regarding the study as a whole: Among CD4+ contracting clones, most were CM and EM, and CD8+ ones EMRA. Clones shrinking between day 15 and 85 showed a balanced CD4/CD8 split, and those that grew later tilted toward CD4+. Prior to infection, memory already included some responding clones, suggesting cross-reactive memory joined.

On this clonotype: Its antigen is undetermined.

TCRdb reanalysed the 5' RACE reads using MiXCR and keeps one entry per CDR3 protein. Here the sample spans under 400,000 distinct CDR3 sequences, approximately 21% being singletons. The CDR3 consists of 15 residues. This TCR was recovered from an adult woman who had mild COVID-19 (a few samples of this study predate the infection). Cell type and time point are not known. This chain links TRBV21-1 with TRBJ2-7. TRBV21-1 counts as a pseudogene. Specimen: PBMCs or a T cell subset sorted from them (not recorded which). The CDR3 loop reads CASSKRRFFSYEQYF. CDR3 nucleotide sequence: TGTGCCAGCAGCAAACGGCGGTTTTTCTCCTACGAGCAGTACTTC.